The clone carrying this TCR beta chain was observed a few times. Its specificity is not known. This sample is drawn from a study of beta chain features in type 1 diabetes. Across the whole study: In all, about 100,000,000 sorted cells from all samples were analyzed.

Study-wide results and caveats: VDJ junctions sequenced from type 1 diabetes patients showed fewer insertions and more deletions.

Blood was collected once per donor into heparin, averaging around 120 mL. The authors sorted CD4+ naive, central memory, regulatory and stem cell-like memory cells via CD45RO/CCR7/CD25/CD127/CD95/CD27. The CDR3 is 14 residues long. V gave up 7 bases and J gave up 8 bases, with 20 bases separating them. Germline CDR1 reads SEHNR; CDR2 reads FQNEAQ (reference sequence). The entirety of the isolated RNA underwent reverse transcription, so expressed TCRB transcripts were sequenced. Here immunoSEQ multiplex PCR was the method, and the copy in TCRdb shows in-frame clones only, minus some. The data contain roughly 400,000 clones, around 13% of them singletons.

The chain combines TRBV7-9 with TRBJ2-5, with no clear D. The sample comprised naive CD4+ T cells from blood. This clonotype was sampled from a man younger than 40 in good health. CDR3 sequence reads: CASTDSPAELTQYF. CDR3 sequence (DNA): TGTGCCAGCACGGATAGCCCGGCTGAGTTAACCCAGTACTTC.